The 23 T cell receptor beta chains below all came from one sample that was sequenced in a study of identical twins. TCRdb fed the 5' RACE reads into MiXCR, producing one record per CDR3 protein. The table has hundreds of thousands of distinct CDR3 sequences, about a fifth seen once. A further study also used this sample, focusing on yellow fever vaccine responses in identical twins.

Material for sequencing was CD4+ T cells sorted from blood. Receptor source: a woman aged 18-29 years in good health.

This chain joins TRBV28 and TRBJ2-5; D is ambiguous. The CDR3 sequence is 13 residues long. CDR1 and CDR2 (germline): MDHEN, SYDVKM. V lost 3 bases and J lost 1, with 6 bases in between. CDR3 nucleotides: TGTGCCAGCAGTTTCAGGAGCCAAGAGACCCAGTACTTC. As protein: CASSFRSQETQYF.

This sequence joins TRBV25-1 and TRBJ2-5; 9 nucleotides match TRBD2. The trim removed 2 bases at V and 3 bases at J, leaving 7 bases unmatched. This CDR3 has 16 residues. Germline loops: CDR1 MGHDK, CDR2 SYGVNS. CDR3 nucleotide sequence: TGTGCCAGCAGTGAAGGGGGGACTAGCACAGAAGAGACCCAGTACTTC. This translates into CASSEGGTSTEETQYF.

The genes are TRBV5-1 and TRBJ2-7; TRBD2 matches 10 bases. Germline V gives CDR1 SGHRS, CDR2 YFSETQ. The V and J ends lost 2 bases and 4 bases, in that order; junction bases with no gene match: 6. CDR3 length equals 15 residues. The CDR3, as DNA: TGCGCCAGCAGCTTATTTAGCGGGAGGCCATACGAGCAGTACTTC. Its translation is CASSLFSGRPYEQYF.

This rearrangement joins TRBV7-9 to TRBJ1-2; no clear D gene. The germline V and J ends were trimmed by 5 bases and 2 bases, with 12 bases remaining between them. The CDR3 spans 14 residues. From germline, CDR1 is SEHNR and CDR2 FQNEAQ (reference sequence). CDR3 nucleotide sequence: TGTGCCAGCAGCCAAGTCACAGAAAACTATGGCTACACCTTC. It yields the protein CASSQVTENYGYTF.

This chain joins TRBV28 and TRBJ1-1; the D gene is possibly TRBD1 (5 bases). The CDR3 consists of 15 residues. Per germline, CDR1 MDHEN and CDR2 SYDVKM. V was trimmed by 1 base and J by 6 bases, leaving 15 bases between them. The CDR3 is CASSLFVGRRSEAFF. The DNA for the CDR3 is TGTGCCAGCAGTTTATTTGTGGGGCGAAGGTCTGAAGCTTTCTTT.

This clonotype was seen more than once but under ten times. V and J are TRBV12-3 or TRBV12-4 and TRBJ2-3; 7 bases are a match to TRBD2. The CDR3 totals 16 residues. The V and J ends lost 3 bases and 5 bases, in that order; junction bases with no gene match: 11. In DNA, the CDR3 is TGTGCCAGCAGTTTGGGGCTAGCGGCCACTCAAGATACGCAGTATTTT. It specifies CASSLGLAATQDTQYF.

J is TRBJ1-1 and V is TRBV20-1; the D gene is possibly TRBD1 (5 bases). The CDR3 spans 15 residues. With 0 bases removed from V and 5 bases from J, the gap between germline ends came to 16 bases. Germline CDR1 reads DFQATT; CDR2 reads SNEGSKA (reference sequence). CDR3 protein: CSARESGTAKTEAFF. The CDR3 coding sequence is TGCAGTGCTAGAGAGTCCGGGACGGCGAAAACTGAAGCTTTCTTT.

This chain connects TRBV6-1 to TRBJ1-1; D gene unclear. V was trimmed by 5 bases and J by 5 bases, leaving 12 bases between them. Germline V gives CDR1 MNHNS, CDR2 SASEGT. The CDR3 runs 13 residues. In DNA form, the CDR3 reads TGTGCCAGCAGTAGGGCATCACGGACTGAAGCTTTCTTT. This codes for CASSRASRTEAFF.

Note on this clonotype: The junction does not match germline at one end; this may be a read error. The rearrangement uses TRBV20-1 and TRBJ2-3; TRBD2 agrees at 12 bases. The CDR3 runs 17 residues. Germline lookup yields CDR1 DFQATT and CDR2 SNEGSKA (reference sequence). The CDR3 loop is CCAATSGREQVTDTQYF. The CDR3 DNA is TGCTGTGCGGCGACTAGCGGGAGAGAGCAGGTCACAGATACGCAGTATTTT.

V usage is TRBV7-8 and J usage is TRBJ2-2; a weak D match, TRBD2 (7 bases). CDR3 length equals 16 residues. The V and J ends lost 3 bases and 5 bases respectively, with 16 bases between them. Per germline, CDR1 SGHVS and CDR2 FQNEAQ. CDR3 bases: TGTGCCAGCAGCTTTAATACAGCGGGGACAACCGGGGAGCTGTTTTTT. Protein sequence: CASSFNTAGTTGELFF.

This clonotype occurred a few times. The V gene is TRBV10-3, the J gene TRBJ2-1; 8 nucleotides align to TRBD1. V gave up 5 bases and J gave up 2 bases; unmatched junction bases: 5. The CDR3 covers 15 residues. Germline V gene data show CDR1 as ENHRY and CDR2 as SYGVKD. The CDR3 DNA follows: TGTGCCATCAGTCGGGGACAGGCTGCCTACAATGAGCAGTTCTTC. Protein product: CAISRGQAAYNEQFF.

This clonotype was found many times. This chain links TRBV4-2 with TRBJ2-7; weak D call: TRBD2 (6 bases). Between the trimmed V and J ends, which lost 2 bases and 3 bases, there was a span of 11 bases. The CDR3 has 14 residues. CDR1 LGHNA and CDR2 YNFKEQ come from the germline V gene. The CDR3 coding sequence is TGTGCCAGCAGCCAATCTTCCGGGGGCTACGAGCAGTACGTC. As protein: CASSQSSGGYEQYV.

This clonotype came up a few times. This chain connects TRBV7-2 to TRBJ2-7; 8 nucleotides match TRBD1. Germline values: CDR1 SGHTA, CDR2 FQGNSA. This CDR3 comprises 14 residues. The V segment lost 4 bases and the J segment 4 bases; nucleotides outside the gene matches: 6. CDR3 region: CASSSNRGKYEQYF. CDR3 in DNA: TGTGCCAGCAGCTCAAACAGGGGGAAGTACGAGCAGTACTTC.

The rearrangement uses TRBV12-3 or TRBV12-4 and TRBJ1-2; the D gene is possibly TRBD1 (5 bases). Deletions cut 2 bases from V and 7 bases from J, with 11 bases between. CDR3 length: 13 amino acids. The CDR3 sequence: CASSLRGLGGYTF. The CDR3 DNA follows: TGTGCCAGCAGTTTACGGGGCCTGGGTGGCTACACCTTC.

This clonotype was counted a few times. The rearrangement links TRBV5-1 to TRBJ2-2; D gene unclear. The length of the CDR3 is 12 residues. V lost 4 bases and J lost 5, with 6 bases in between. Germline V gene sequence: CDR1 SGHRS, CDR2 YFSETQ. CDR3 loop: CASSKRTGELFF. In DNA form, the CDR3 reads TGCGCCAGCAGCAAGAGAACCGGGGAGCTGTTTTTT. Using reference TRBV5-1 and TRBJ2-2 for the parts outside the CDR3, the full variable domain is KAGVTQTPRYLIKTRGQQVTLSCSPISGHRSVSWYQQTPGQGLQFLFEYFSETQRNKGNFPGRFSGRQFSNSRSEMNVSTLELGDSALYLCASSKRTGELFFGEGSRLTVL.

This clonotype was found many times. The J gene is TRBJ2-1, the V gene TRBV10-3; possibly TRBD2 for D (5 bases). V was trimmed by 3 bases and J by 3 bases, leaving 12 bases between them. Germline-derived CDR1 and CDR2 are ENHRY and SYGVKD. This CDR3 comprises 15 residues. CDR3 protein: CAISEKRNLYNEQFF. The DNA for the CDR3 is TGTGCCATCAGTGAAAAGCGGAACCTCTACAATGAGCAGTTCTTC.

The rearrangement uses TRBV5-5 and TRBJ2-6; TRBD2 might be the D (5 bases). The length of the CDR3 is 15 residues. The ends were cut back, 3 bases at V and 0 bases at J, with 7 bases in the middle. The germline V gene has CDR1 SGHKS and CDR2 YYEKEE (reference sequence). The CDR3 sequence: CASSYGDSGANVLTF. CDR3 nucleotides: TGTGCCAGCAGCTACGGGGACTCTGGGGCCAACGTCCTGACTTTC.

In its sample, this clonotype was seen a few times. V gene TRBV6-1 combines with J gene TRBJ2-1; D may be TRBD2 (5 bases). Between the trimmed V and J ends, which lost 6 bases and 7 bases, there was a span of 13 bases. CDR3 length: 13 residues. Germline values: CDR1 MNHNS, CDR2 SASEGT. CDR3 nucleotide sequence: TGTGCCAGCAGCGAGGAGAGACTAAATGAGCAGTTCTTC. Encoded protein: CASSEERLNEQFF.

V is TRBV2 and J is TRBJ2-5, with D possibly called TRBD1 or TRBD2 (6 bases each). The V gene lost 6 bases and the J gene lost 5 bases, with 13 bases spanning the gap. This CDR3 is built from 13 residues. Germline V gene sequence: CDR1 SNHLY, CDR2 FYNNEI. CDR3 amino acids: CASRPRGGETQYF. The CDR3 DNA sequence: TGTGCCAGCAGACCCAGGGGAGGCGAGACCCAGTACTTC. Supplemented by reference TRBV2 and TRBJ2-5, the full variable domain reads EPEVTQTPSHQVTQMGQEVILRCVPISNHLYFYWYRQILGQKVEFLVSFYNNEISEKSEIFDDQFSVERPDGSNFTLKIRSTKLEDSAMYFCASRPRGGETQYFGPGTRLLVL.

The chain combines TRBV20-1 with TRBJ2-5; 10 nucleotides agree with TRBD2. J gave up 2 bases and V 3 bases, and 3 bases lay outside the gene matches. Germline CDR1 and CDR2: DFQATT and SNEGSKA (reference sequence). The CDR3 runs 14 residues. The CDR3 loop reads CSASMTSGQETQYF. In nucleotides, the CDR3 is TGCAGTGCTAGTATGACTAGCGGGCAAGAGACCCAGTACTTC.

The chain carries TRBV5-1 and TRBJ2-1; D possibly uses TRBD1 or TRBD2 (5 bases each). The CDR3 is 15 amino acids. The germline CDR1 and CDR2 sequences are SGHRS and YFSETQ. V was pared by 4 bases and J by 2 bases, with 13 bases between. Here the CDR3 DNA reads TGCGCCAGCAGCCGGGACCCTGGCCCCTACAATGAGCAGTTCTTC. Protein sequence: CASSRDPGPYNEQFF.

The CDR3: CATRWENTGELFF. CDR3 nucleotides: TGCGCCACGAGGTGGGAAAACACCGGGGAGCTGTTTTTT. The chain combines TRBV5-1 with TRBJ2-2, with D unclear. The CDR3 sequence is 13 residues long. The V end was cut by 9 bases, the J end by 2 bases, with 11 bases between. Germline V lookup: CDR1 SGHRS, CDR2 YFSETQ.

The rearrangement uses TRBV19 and TRBJ2-3; no clear D gene. The CDR3 totals 13 residues. V was trimmed by 7 bases and J by 0 bases, leaving 8 bases between them. Per the germline V gene, CDR1 is LNHDA and CDR2 is SQIVND (reference sequence). The CDR3 DNA reads as TGTGCCAGTACCGGCGGTAGCACAGATACGCAGTATTTT. Protein sequence: CASTGGSTDTQYF.